This T cell receptor beta chain came from a study of T cells after yellow fever vaccination. Across the study: The fractions with low cell numbers were processed using SMART-Seq v4 Ultra Low Input. General study results and limits: The booster saw the reappearance of most primary-vaccination clones (around 96% CD4, around 88% CD8). There was a possibility that FACS-sorted repertoires contained abundant clonotypes contaminating from the bulk population.

TCRdb passed the 5' RACE reads through MiXCR, listing each CDR3 protein once. Of 450,000 to 550,000 distinct CDR3 sequences listed, approximately 21% were seen once; the top ten hold roughly an eighth. Points on this clonotype: Antigen unknown.

The CDR3 has 14 residues. Trimming shortened V by 2 bases and J by 2 bases, and 10 bases separated the two germline ends. CDR1 and CDR2 from the germline V gene are SGDLS and YYNGEE. The chain carries TRBV9 and TRBJ1-1; the D gene is possibly TRBD1 (6 bases). Sequencing was performed on PBMCs, taken 15 days after the yellow fever booster vaccination. This receptor was taken from a man under 40 who received the YFV17D yellow fever vaccine. CDR3 in DNA: TGTGCCAGCAGCGTCGGACAGCCCAACACTGAAGCTTTCTTT. Its protein is CASSVGQPNTEAFF.